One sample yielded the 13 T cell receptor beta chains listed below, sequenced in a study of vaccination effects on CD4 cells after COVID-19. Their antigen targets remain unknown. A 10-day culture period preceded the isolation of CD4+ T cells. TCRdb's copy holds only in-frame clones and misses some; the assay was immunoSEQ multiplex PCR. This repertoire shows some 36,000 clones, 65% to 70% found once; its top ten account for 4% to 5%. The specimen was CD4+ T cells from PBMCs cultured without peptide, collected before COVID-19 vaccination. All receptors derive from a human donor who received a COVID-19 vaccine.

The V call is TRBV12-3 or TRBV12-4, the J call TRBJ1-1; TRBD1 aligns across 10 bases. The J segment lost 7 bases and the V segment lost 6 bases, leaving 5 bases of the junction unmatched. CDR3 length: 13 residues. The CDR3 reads CASSTGTGVEAFF. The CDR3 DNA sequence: TGTGCCAGCAGCACCGGGACAGGGGTTGAAGCTTTCTTT.

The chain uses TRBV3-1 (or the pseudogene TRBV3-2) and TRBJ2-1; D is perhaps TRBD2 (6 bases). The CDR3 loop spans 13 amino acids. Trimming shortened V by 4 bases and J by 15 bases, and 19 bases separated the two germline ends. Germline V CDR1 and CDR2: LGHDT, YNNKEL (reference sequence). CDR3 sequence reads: CASSPGTAGRWFF. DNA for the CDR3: TGTGCCAGCAGCCCCGGGACTGCGGGGCGGTGGTTCTTC.

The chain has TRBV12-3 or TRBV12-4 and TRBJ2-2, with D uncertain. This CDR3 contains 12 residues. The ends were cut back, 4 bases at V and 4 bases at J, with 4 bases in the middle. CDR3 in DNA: TGTGCCAGCAGTTCTCCCACCGGGGAGCTGTTTTTT. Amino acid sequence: CASSSPTGELFF.

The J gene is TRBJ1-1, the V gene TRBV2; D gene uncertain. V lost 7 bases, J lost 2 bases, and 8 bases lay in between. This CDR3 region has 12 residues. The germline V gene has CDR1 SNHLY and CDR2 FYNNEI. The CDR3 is CASTALNTEAFF. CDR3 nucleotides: TGTGCCAGCACAGCCTTAAACACTGAAGCTTTCTTT.

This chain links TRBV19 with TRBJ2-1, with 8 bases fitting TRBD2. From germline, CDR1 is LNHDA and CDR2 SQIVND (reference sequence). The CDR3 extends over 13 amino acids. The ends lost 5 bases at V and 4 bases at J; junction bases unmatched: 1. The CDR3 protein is CASSERGYNEQFF. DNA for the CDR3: TGTGCCAGTAGTGAGCGGGGGTACAATGAGCAGTTCTTC.

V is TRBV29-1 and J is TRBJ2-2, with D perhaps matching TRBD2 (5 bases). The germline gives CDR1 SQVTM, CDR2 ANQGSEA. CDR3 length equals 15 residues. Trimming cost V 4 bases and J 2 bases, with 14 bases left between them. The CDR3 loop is CSVVLRAANTGELFF. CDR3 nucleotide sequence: TGCAGCGTTGTCTTGCGGGCAGCTAACACCGGGGAGCTGTTTTTT.

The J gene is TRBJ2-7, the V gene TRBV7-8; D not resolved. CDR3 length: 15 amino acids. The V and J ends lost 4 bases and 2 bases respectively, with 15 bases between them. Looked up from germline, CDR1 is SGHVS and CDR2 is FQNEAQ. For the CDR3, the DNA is TGTGCCAGCAGCTCCTCAAGGACCTCAGCCTACGAGCAGTACTTC. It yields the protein CASSSSRTSAYEQYF.

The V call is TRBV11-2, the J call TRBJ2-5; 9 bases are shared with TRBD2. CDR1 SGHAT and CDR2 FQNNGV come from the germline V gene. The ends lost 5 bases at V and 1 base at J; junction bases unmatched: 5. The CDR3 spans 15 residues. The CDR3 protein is CASSPNSGGQETQYF. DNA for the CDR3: TGTGCCAGCAGCCCTAATAGCGGGGGCCAAGAGACCCAGTACTTC.

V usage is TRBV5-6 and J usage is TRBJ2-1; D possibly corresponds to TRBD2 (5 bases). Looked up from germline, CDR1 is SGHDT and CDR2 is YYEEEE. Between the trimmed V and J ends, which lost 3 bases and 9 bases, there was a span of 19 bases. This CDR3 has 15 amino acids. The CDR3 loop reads CASSSSLEIHSEQFF. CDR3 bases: TGTGCCAGCAGCTCCTCACTAGAAATCCATAGTGAGCAGTTCTTC. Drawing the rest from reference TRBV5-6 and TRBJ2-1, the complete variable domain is DAGVTQSPTHLIKTRGQQVTLRCSPKSGHDTVSWYQQALGQGPQFIFQYYEEEERQRGNFPDRFSGHQFPNYSSELNVNALLLGDSALYLCASSSSLEIHSEQFFGPGTRLTVL.

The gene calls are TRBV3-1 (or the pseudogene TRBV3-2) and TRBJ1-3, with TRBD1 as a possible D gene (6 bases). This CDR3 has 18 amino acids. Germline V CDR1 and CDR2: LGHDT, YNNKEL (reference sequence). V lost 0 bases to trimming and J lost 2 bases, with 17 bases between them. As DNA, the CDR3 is TGTGCCAGCAGCCAAGATTTGACGGGGACATCGCCTGGAAACACCATATATTTT. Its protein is CASSQDLTGTSPGNTIYF.

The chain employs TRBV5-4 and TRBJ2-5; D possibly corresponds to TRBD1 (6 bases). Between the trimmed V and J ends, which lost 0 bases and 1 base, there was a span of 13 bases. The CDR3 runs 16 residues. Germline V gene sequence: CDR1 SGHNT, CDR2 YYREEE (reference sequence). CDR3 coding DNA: TGTGCCAGCAGCTTGGGACAAGGACAGACCCAAGAGACCCAGTACTTC. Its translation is CASSLGQGQTQETQYF.

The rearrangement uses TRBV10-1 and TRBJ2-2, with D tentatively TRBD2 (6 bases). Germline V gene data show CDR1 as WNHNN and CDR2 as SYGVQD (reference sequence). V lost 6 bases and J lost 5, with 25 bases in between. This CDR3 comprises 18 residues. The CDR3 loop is CASSPGLISLRSTGELFF. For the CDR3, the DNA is TGCGCCAGCAGCCCGGGACTGATCTCTCTAAGGAGTACCGGGGAGCTGTTTTTT.

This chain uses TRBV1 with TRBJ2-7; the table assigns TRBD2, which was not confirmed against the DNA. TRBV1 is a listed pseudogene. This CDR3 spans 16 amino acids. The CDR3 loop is CTSSQDPRGGGYEQYF. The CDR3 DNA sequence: TGCACCAGCAGCCAAGACCCGAGGGGCGGGGGATACGAGCAGTACTTC.